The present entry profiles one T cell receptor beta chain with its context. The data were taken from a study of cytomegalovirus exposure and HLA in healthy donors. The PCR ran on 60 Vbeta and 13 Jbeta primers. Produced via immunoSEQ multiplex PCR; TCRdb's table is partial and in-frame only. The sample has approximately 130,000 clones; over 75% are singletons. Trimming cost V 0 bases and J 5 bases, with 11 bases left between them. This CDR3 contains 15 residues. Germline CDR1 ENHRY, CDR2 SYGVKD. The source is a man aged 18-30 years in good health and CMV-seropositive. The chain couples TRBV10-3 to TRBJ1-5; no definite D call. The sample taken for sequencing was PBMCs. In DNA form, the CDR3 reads TGTGCCATCAGTGAGTCTAACCTAGCGGATCAGCCCCAGCATTTT. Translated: CAISESNLADQPQHF.